These T cell receptor beta chains were read from a single sample in a study of tumor T cells in aggressive B-cell lymphoma. TCRdb keeps only in-frame clones here, not all; method: immunoSEQ multiplex PCR. This sample has hundreds of clones, with over 80% found just once. The sequenced material came from tumor tissue. The receptors were sampled from an adult with diffuse large B cell lymphoma. Both conserved end residues are part of each CDR3. The D gene is left open where the match is weak. The listing skips clone size in some rows; elsewhere it reads once, few, many or a size class.

DNA	CDR3	size	V	J	D
TGTGCCAGCAGTTTCCTACAGGGTGGGGAGACCCAGTACTTC	CASSFLQGGETQYF	.	TRBV28	TRBJ2-5	.
TGTGCCAGCAGTACCTCAGGGGAATGGAGGACCGGGGAGCTGTTTTTT	CASSTSGEWRTGELFF	.	TRBV28	TRBJ2-2	.
TGTGCCAGCAGTTATTCGGGGGGCCGGGGGGCGACCCAGTACTTC	CASSYSGGRGATQYF	.	TRBV6-6	TRBJ2-5	.
TGCGCCAGCAGCCTCGGGACAGGGGGAATGAACACTAAAGCTTTCTTT	CASSLGTGGMNTKAFF	.	TRBV5-1	TRBJ1-1	TRBD1
TGTGCCAGCAATATTGAGAAGCGGGAGACAGATACGCAGTATTTT	CASNIEKRETDTQYF	.	TRBV2	TRBJ2-3	TRBD2
TGCGCCAGCAGCTCAGAACCAGCGAACAGGGTTGCAAATGGCTACACCTTC	CASSSEPANRVANGYTF	.	TRBV5-1	TRBJ1-2	.
TGTGCTAGCAGTTACGACAGGAGCAATCAGCCCCAGCATTTT	CASSYDRSNQPQHF	.	TRBV6-6	TRBJ1-5	.
TGTGCCAGCAGCGTAGCTTCCCACAATGAGCAGTTCTTC	CASSVASHNEQFF	.	TRBV9	TRBJ2-1	.
TGCGCCAGCAGGGGAGAGAGCGCTAAAGACTATGAGCAGTTCTTC	CASRGESAKDYEQFF	few	TRBV10-2	TRBJ2-1	.
TGTGCCAGCAGCGCAGGGACAGGGGCTAACGATGAGCAGTTCTTC	CASSAGTGANDEQFF	.	TRBV9	TRBJ2-1	TRBD1
TGTGCCAGTAGGGGACTAGCGGGGGTAAATGAGCAGTTCTTC	CASRGLAGVNEQFF	.	TRBV19	TRBJ2-1	TRBD2
TGTGCCAGCACCAGGGGCGGCACCGGGGAGCTGTTTTTT	CASTRGGTGELFF	few	TRBV6-5	TRBJ2-2	.
TGTGCCAGCAGCTCAGGGCATAGGGAGACCCAGTACTTC	CASSSGHRETQYF	.	TRBV7-7	TRBJ2-5	.
TGTGCCAGCAGTAGGACTAGCGGGATCGGGGGCACCGGGGAGCTGTTTTTT	CASSRTSGIGGTGELFF	.	TRBV13	TRBJ2-2	TRBD2
TGTGCCAGTAGTAACCGGGACAGTGCCTCCTACGAGCAGTACTTC	CASSNRDSASYEQYF	once	TRBV19	TRBJ2-7	TRBD1
TGTGCCAGCGGGAGCAGAGATTCACCCCTCCACTTT	CASGSRDSPLHF	.	TRBV2	TRBJ1-6	.
TGTGCCAGTAACTTAACCGAGGGGGATGAGCAGTTCTTC	CASNLTEGDEQFF	.	TRBV7-8	TRBJ2-1	.